This T cell receptor (beta chain) was documented in a study of CD8 T cells in Susac syndrome. TCR beta sequences were obtained from blood CD8+ and CD4+ T cells. Age- and sex-matched healthy donors served as the control group. Through negative isolation, CD4+ and CD8+ T cells were obtained, while TEMRA cells were enriched using FACS. The length of the CDR3 is 13 residues. Germline CDR1 SQVTM, CDR2 ANQGSEA. Trimming took 4 bases from V and 4 from J, leaving 13 bases between them. RNA amounts of roughly 0.45 to 1 ug underwent reverse transcription with random hexamers. An immunoSEQ multiplex PCR generated amplified TCR beta CDR3 products spanning 54 Vbeta and 13 Jbeta. TCRdb reprocessed the immunoSEQ multiplex PCR reads via MiXCR and lists one record per CDR3 protein. In the table there are more than 130,000 distinct CDR3 sequences, 90% to 95% of which are singletons.

The sample consisted of CD8+ T cells from PBMCs. This rearrangement joins TRBV29-1 to TRBJ1-2; D remains ambiguous. The sequence was obtained from a human donor in good health. CDR3 residues: CSVVAISFYGYTF. The CDR3 DNA reads as TGCAGCGTTGTAGCAATTAGTTTCTATGGCTACACCTTC.